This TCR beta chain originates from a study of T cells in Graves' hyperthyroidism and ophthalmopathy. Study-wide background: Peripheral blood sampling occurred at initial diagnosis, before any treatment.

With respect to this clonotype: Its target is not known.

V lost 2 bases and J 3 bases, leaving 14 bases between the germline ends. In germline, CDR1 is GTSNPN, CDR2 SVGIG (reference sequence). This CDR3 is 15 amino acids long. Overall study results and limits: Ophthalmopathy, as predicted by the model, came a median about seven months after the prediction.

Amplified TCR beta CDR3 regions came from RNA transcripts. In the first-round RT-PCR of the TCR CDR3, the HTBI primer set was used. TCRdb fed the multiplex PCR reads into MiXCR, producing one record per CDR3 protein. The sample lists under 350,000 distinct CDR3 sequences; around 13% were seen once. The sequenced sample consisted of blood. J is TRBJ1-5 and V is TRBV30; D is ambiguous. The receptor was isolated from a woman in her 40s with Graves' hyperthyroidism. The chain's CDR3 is CAWSYPGRSNQPQHF. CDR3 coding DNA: TGTGCCTGGAGTTATCCCGGACGGTCCAATCAGCCCCAGCATTTT.